This T cell receptor beta chain stems from a study of T cell repertoires in cytomegalovirus infection (dated by TCRdb to 2018 to 2020). Regarding the study in general: Alongside well-studied HLA-B-restricted epitopes, the peptide stimulations were aimed at recently identified HLA-C-restricted CMV epitopes, whose presentation resists viral immunomodulation. The HLA type of each donor mattered for the analysis, because public TCR beta signatures pointed to carriage of CMV infection along with the matching HLA type.

The length of the CDR3 is 16 amino acids, counting both ends. This entry keeps only the CDR3 DNA: 48 bases, framed from base 1. Here V drops 5 bases and J drops 0 bases, and the junction holds 8 bases not matched to any gene. The germline V gene provides CDR1 SGHTA and CDR2 FQGNSA. Notes on this clonotype: What this receptor recognizes is not known. Lacking the conserved final phenylalanine or tryptophan, this CDR3 likely reflects a read error.

Summary of the overall study and its limitations: In both this cohort and an independent approximately 400-donor cohort, the cumulative frequency of public TCR beta family members distinguished carriers of CMV infection plus the relevant HLA type. The ex vivo response was dominated by HLA-C-restricted CMV-specific TCR beta clonotypes, which also provided the single most frequent clonotype in two of eight donors.

The treatment or condition label for this specimen denotes: in vitro stimulation with specific CMV peptide epitopes to enrich CMV-specific T cells. TCRdb lists the instrument as Illumina HiSeq 1500. Clones were called with MiXCR by TCRdb after fastp trimmed the public reads at Q25, and only in-frame beta chains were retained. Entries are consolidated by CDR3 protein sequence, retaining the most common genes and DNA. The sample includes about 360,000 distinct CDR3 sequences, with about a third observed a single time. The ten largest clones capture 13% of the sample. The rearrangement joined TRBV7-2 to TRBJ2-3, with 7 bases in between that match TRBD1. Sequenced here: cultured PBMCs, sampled from culture after CMV antigen stimulation. The receptor was derived from a human donor in good health (CMV status not recorded). Some clones in this sample may be carry-over from other donors' samples. The encoded CDR3 is CASSTWTGASTDTQYS. The nucleotide sequence reads TGTGCCAGCAGCACGTGGACAGGTGCCAGCACAGATACGCAGTATTCT.